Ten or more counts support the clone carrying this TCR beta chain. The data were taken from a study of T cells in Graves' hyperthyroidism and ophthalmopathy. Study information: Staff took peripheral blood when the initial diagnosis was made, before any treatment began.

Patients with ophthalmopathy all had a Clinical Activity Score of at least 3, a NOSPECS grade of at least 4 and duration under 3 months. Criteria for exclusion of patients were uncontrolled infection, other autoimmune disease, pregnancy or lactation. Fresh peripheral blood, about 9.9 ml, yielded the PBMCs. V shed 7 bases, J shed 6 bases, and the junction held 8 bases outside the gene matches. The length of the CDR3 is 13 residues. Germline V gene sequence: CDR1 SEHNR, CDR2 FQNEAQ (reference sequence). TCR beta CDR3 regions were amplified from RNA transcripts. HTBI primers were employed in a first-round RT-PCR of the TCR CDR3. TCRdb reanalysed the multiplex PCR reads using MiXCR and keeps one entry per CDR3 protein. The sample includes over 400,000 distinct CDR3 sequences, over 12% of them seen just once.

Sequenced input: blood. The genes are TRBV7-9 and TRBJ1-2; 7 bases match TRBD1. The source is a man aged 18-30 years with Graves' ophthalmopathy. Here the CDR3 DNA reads TGTGCCAGCACCCTAGAGGGGGCACATGGCTACACCTTC. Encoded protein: CASTLEGAHGYTF.